This T cell receptor (beta chain) was retrieved from a study of CD8+CD57+ T cells in acquired aplastic anemia. Study details: Mean DNA quantity obtained from sorted CD4+ and CD8+ cells was 3 to 4 ug. Healthy donors gave about 10 million reads on average for CD4+ cells. Study-level findings and limits: Approximately 30 was the count of CD8+ CDR3 sequences that patients shared with controls.

Germline V lookup: CDR1 MGHDK, CDR2 SYGVNS. This CDR3 is 14 amino acids long. Trimming pared 8 bases from V and 6 bases from J, leaving 20 bases between. Genomic DNA acted as the template from which TCR beta VDJ combination and CDR3 sequence profiling were carried out. Each CDR3 protein is one row after TCRdb ran MiXCR on the reads. Among some 200,000 distinct CDR3 sequences, about a third were seen once, and the ten largest hold roughly 1.1%. To note about this clonotype: The antigen remains undetermined.

The sequence was obtained from a human donor in good health, serving as a control. The sequenced material came from sorted CD4+, CD8+, or CD8+CD57+ T cells (not recorded which) from PBMCs. The chain couples TRBV25-1 to TRBJ2-7; either TRBD1 or TRBD2 may fit D (5 bases each). The CDR3 spells CASGTEANRGEQYF. DNA of the CDR3: TGTGCCAGCGGGACCGAGGCTAACCGGGGCGAGCAGTACTTC.